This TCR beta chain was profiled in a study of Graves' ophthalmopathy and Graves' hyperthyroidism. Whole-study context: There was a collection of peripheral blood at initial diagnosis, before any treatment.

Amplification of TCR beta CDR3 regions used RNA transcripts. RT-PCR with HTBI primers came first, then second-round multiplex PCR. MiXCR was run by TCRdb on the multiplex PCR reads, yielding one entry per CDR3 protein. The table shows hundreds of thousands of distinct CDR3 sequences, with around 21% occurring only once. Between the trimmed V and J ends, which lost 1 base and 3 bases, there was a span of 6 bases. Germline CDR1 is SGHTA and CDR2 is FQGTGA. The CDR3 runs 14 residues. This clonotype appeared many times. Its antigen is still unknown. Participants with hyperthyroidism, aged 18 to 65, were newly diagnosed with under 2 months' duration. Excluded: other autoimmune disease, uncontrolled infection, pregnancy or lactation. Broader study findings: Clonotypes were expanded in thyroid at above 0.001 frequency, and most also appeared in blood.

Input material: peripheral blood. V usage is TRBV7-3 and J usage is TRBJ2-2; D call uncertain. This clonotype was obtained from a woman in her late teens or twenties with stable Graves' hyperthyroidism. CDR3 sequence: CASSLRTDTGELFF. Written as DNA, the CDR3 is TGTGCCAGCAGCTTAAGGACCGACACCGGGGAGCTGTTTTTT.